This T cell receptor (beta chain) was profiled in a study of blood T cells in healthy people across ages. CDR1 and CDR2 (germline): SGHTS, YDEGEE. Losses at the gene ends were 3 bases for V and 2 bases for J; bases not matched to a gene: 5. This CDR3 is 15 amino acids long. Study-wide points: While age rose, TCR beta diversity per million T cells dropped in a roughly linear way.

With a J-beta primer mix and a sample-barcoded 5' primer, a second PCR ran 7 to 11 cycles. MiXCR was run by TCRdb on the 5' RACE reads, yielding one entry per CDR3 protein. The sample has over 700,000 distinct CDR3 sequences, approximately 25% seen once. No fewer than 5.5 micrograms of total RNA were isolated from every sample. The sample holds a few counts of this clonotype. Its target is not known. These records were also assigned to another study, of T cells of mothers and their children. That study adds: Researchers report slightly higher, though non-significant, overlap in related mother-child pairs than in unrelated pairs.

The chain recombines TRBV5-8 with TRBJ2-5; 9 bases match TRBD2. The sequence was collected from a boy aged 5 to 17 in good health. The sample was blood. CDR3 sequence (DNA): TGTGCCAGCAGCTGGACTAGCGATTATCAAGAGACCCAGTACTTC. As protein: CASSWTSDYQETQYF.